There are a few counts of the clone carrying this T cell receptor (beta chain). What it recognizes is unknown. V dropped 3 bases and J dropped 6; count of bases not matched to a gene: 6. CDR3 size: 15 residues. Germline loops: CDR1 SGHTA, CDR2 FQGNSA. The data derive from a study of cytomegalovirus exposure and HLA in healthy donors. Primers included in the PCR were 60 Vbeta and 13 Jbeta primers. The protocol was immunoSEQ multiplex PCR, while the TCRdb copy is restricted to in-frame clones and leaves out a portion. The table shows around 150,000 clones, with more than 75% occurring only once. Notes on the study in general: Researchers left out some V segments, among them TRBV6-2 and TRBV6-3, as indistinguishable. A later examination showed that TCR association rates differed by HLA locus, with DRB1 most and HLA-C fewest.

Sequencing used PBMCs. The clonotype originates from a woman in her thirties or forties in good health and CMV-seronegative. This sequence joins TRBV7-2 and TRBJ2-1, with 9 bases identical to TRBD1. The CDR3 bases are TGTGCCAGCAGCTTTATTCGGACAGGGGCCAATGAGCAGTTCTTC. Translated: CASSFIRTGANEQFF.